This passage covers 11 T cell receptor beta chains from one sample sequenced in a study of Graves' ophthalmopathy and Graves' hyperthyroidism. Using RNA transcripts, the TCR beta CDR3 regions were amplified. The first-round RT-PCR employed HTBI primers together with the Qiagen OneStep RT-PCR kit. A multiplex PCR was then performed as the second round. TCRdb re-called the multiplex PCR reads with MiXCR, one entry per CDR3 protein. The table lists more than 550,000 distinct CDR3 sequences, about two fifths of them singletons. Input material: peripheral blood. The receptor set was obtained from an adult man with Graves' ophthalmopathy.

This clonotype has more than one count but fewer than ten. The V call is TRBV6-2 or TRBV6-3, the J call TRBJ1-2; TRBD1 aligns across 7 bases. CDR1 is MNHEY, CDR2 SVGEGT, per germline. With V trimmed by 5 bases and J by 5 bases, 8 bases remained unmatched. The CDR3 runs to 14 residues. This chain's CDR3 is CASSNQGELYGYTF. The CDR3 nucleotides are TGTGCCAGCAGTAACCAGGGGGAGCTTTATGGCTACACCTTC.

This clonotype was counted only a few times. The chain joins TRBV5-1 to TRBJ1-1, with D perhaps matching TRBD1 (6 bases). The V end lost 0 bases, the J end lost 9 bases, and 15 bases lay between the germline ends. This CDR3 comprises 14 residues. Germline values: CDR1 SGHRS, CDR2 YFSETQ. Here the CDR3 reads CASSLEDPGQKAFF. DNA for the CDR3: TGCGCCAGCAGCTTGGAGGACCCGGGACAAAAAGCTTTCTTT.

The chain is built from TRBV29-1 and TRBJ2-5, with unresolved D. This CDR3 region has 13 residues. Germline V lookup: CDR1 SQVTM, CDR2 ANQGSEA. Trimming removed 8 bases from V and 2 bases from J, with 15 bases in between. The CDR3 reads CSLGGSPQETQYF. The CDR3 DNA sequence: TGCAGCTTGGGCGGCAGCCCTCAAGAGACCCAGTACTTC.

This chain joins TRBV6-2 or TRBV6-3 and TRBJ2-2; 11 bases are shared with TRBD2. Germline CDR1 MNHEY, CDR2 SVGEGT. Germline trimming cut 6 bases from V and 7 bases from J; bases unmatched to any gene: 13. CDR3 length: 17 residues. CDR3 nucleotides: TGTGCCAGCAGCTACGATCTAGCGGGAGGTCTTTTCGGGGAGCTGTTTTTT. Protein product: CASSYDLAGGLFGELFF.

Worth noting for this clonotype: No conserved phenylalanine or tryptophan is present at the end of the CDR3, so a read error is the likely explanation. The limits of the CDR3 on the DNA are not certain, so only TCRdb's listed CDR3 is given. This chain links TRBV10-3 with TRBJ2-6; TRBD1, the table's D call, was not compared with the DNA. The CDR3 is 9 residues long, ends included. The germline V gene encodes CDR1 ENHRY and CDR2 SYGVKD. CDR3 sequence reads: CASSEGDRT.

This clonotype turned up a few times. One end of the junction is discordant with germline, which a read error may explain. The CDR3 bases are TGTGCCAGCAGTTCAGCGGCAGGGGGCCTTCAGCCCCAGCATTTT. This sequence encodes CASSSAAGGLQPQHF. The chain has TRBV10-3 and TRBJ1-5; TRBD1 matches at 8 bases. The CDR3 loop spans 15 amino acids. The V gene's germline CDR1 is ENHRY and CDR2 SYGVKD.

This clonotype occurred many times. This chain joins TRBV6-4 and TRBJ1-5, with 7 bases fitting TRBD1. The CDR3 is 14 residues long. V lost 3 bases, J lost 4 bases, and 3 bases stayed unmatched. Germline V gene lookup returns CDR1 MRHNA and CDR2 SNTAGT. As DNA, the CDR3 is TGTGCCAGCAGTGAAGGGACAGATAATCAGCCCCAGCATTTT. It yields the protein CASSEGTDNQPQHF.

Comments on this clonotype: Compared with germline, one end of the junction differs, possibly owing to a read error. The rearrangement uses TRBV10-3 and TRBJ1-2; 11 bases fit TRBD1. CDR3 size: 16 residues. CDR1 ENHRY and CDR2 SYGVKD come from the germline V gene. CDR3 sequence (DNA): TGTGCCAGCAGTGCCCGGGACAGGGGGGTTAGCTATGGCTACACCTTC. It specifies CASSARDRGVSYGYTF.

This clonotype was detected ten times or more. The chain combines TRBV10-3 with TRBJ2-7; a possible D gene is TRBD2 (5 bases). Germline CDR1 and CDR2: ENHRY and SYGVKD. V gave up 0 bases and J gave up 12 bases, with 24 bases separating them. The CDR3 spans 16 residues. The CDR3 loop reads CAISESGGMAQSGMYF. CDR3 coding DNA: TGTGCCATCAGTGAGTCAGGTGGGATGGCGCAGTCCGGGATGTACTTC.

This clonotype was detected a few times. The V call is TRBV4-3, the J call TRBJ2-2, with D possibly being TRBD1 (5 bases). V lost 0 bases and J lost 6, with 11 bases in between. Germline V gives CDR1 LGHNA, CDR2 YSLEER. This CDR3 contains 15 residues. Here the CDR3 reads CASSQDGAVAGELFF. DNA for the CDR3: TGCGCCAGCAGCCAAGATGGGGCCGTCGCCGGGGAGCTGTTTTTT.

This sequence joins TRBV5-5 and TRBJ2-5, with D tentatively TRBD2 (5 bases). V was clipped by 4 bases and J by 4 bases, with 20 bases between them. The CDR3 loop spans 16 amino acids. In germline, CDR1 is SGHKS, CDR2 YYEKEE (reference sequence). The CDR3 here is CASSVGLRLAGETQYF. CDR3 sequence (DNA): TGTGCCAGCAGCGTTGGGTTGCGGCTAGCTGGAGAGACCCAGTACTTC. The variable domain in full, completed from reference TRBV5-5 and TRBJ2-5, reads DAGVTQSPTHLIKTRGQQVTLRCSPISGHKSVSWYQQVLGQGPQFIFQYYEKEERGRGNFPDRFSARQFPNYSSELNVNALLLGDSALYLCASSVGLRLAGETQYFGPGTRLLVL.